These 28 T cell receptor beta chains originate from one sample sequenced in a study of T cell clonality in common variable immunodeficiency. Only in-frame clones appear in the TCRdb table, and some are missing; sequencing was by immunoSEQ multiplex PCR. The sample was found to contain about 44,000 clones, and every one recurs. Sequencing input: peripheral blood mononuclear cells. The receptors were sampled from a person aged 18-69 years in good health.

The table lists this clone with many counts. Read data end 3 residues before the CDR3 end; the end is taken from the germline J gene. The chain uses TRBV5-1 and TRBJ2-7; no definite D call. Germline assignment: CDR1 SGHRS and CDR2 YFSETQ. V was pared by 4 bases and J by 0 bases, with 17 bases between. This CDR3 comprises 16 residues. The CDR3 sequence is CASSLISFGYSYEQYF. The DNA read from the CDR3 is TGCGCCAGCAGCCTCATCTCTTTCGGGTACTCCTACGAG.

The table lists this clone with many counts. Read sequence stops 3 residues before the CDR3 end, and the germline J gene provides the missing end. The genes are TRBV5-1 and TRBJ1-4; 8 nucleotides match TRBD1. Germline V CDR1 and CDR2: SGHRS, YFSETQ. V dropped 4 bases and J dropped 8; count of bases not matched to a gene: 7. There are 14 residues in the CDR3. The CDR3 sequence is CASSAGGLGEKLFF. The covered CDR3 bases are TGCGCCAGCAGCGCAGGGGGCCTAGGGGAAAAA.

Ten or more counts support this clone. The read terminates 3 residues ahead of where the CDR3 ends, so the germline J gene completes it. The chain carries TRBV7-3 and TRBJ2-3; D gene unclear. Germline values: CDR1 SGHTA, CDR2 FQGTGA. The V gene lost 2 bases and the J gene lost 5 bases, with 8 bases spanning the gap. The CDR3 length is 13 residues. The CDR3 sequence: CASSLGARDTQYF. The sequenced CDR3 bases are TGTGCCAGCAGCTTAGGTGCGAGAGATACG. The full variable domain, its missing parts supplied by reference TRBV7-3 and TRBJ2-3, is GAGVSQTPSNKVTEKGKYVELRCDPISGHTALYWYRQSLGQGPEFLIYFQGTGAADDSGLPNDRFFAVRPEGSVSTLKIQRTERGDSAVYLCASSLGARDTQYFGPGTRLTVL.

This clone showed up many times. The read stops 3 residues short of the end of the CDR3; the missing end is completed from the germline J gene. This chain links TRBV7-2 with TRBJ2-5, with a possible D match to TRBD1 (6 bases). Trimming removed 5 bases from V and 1 base from J, with 11 bases in between. Germline loops: CDR1 SGHTA, CDR2 FQGNSA. The CDR3 consists of 14 residues. This CDR3 is CASSGGGLQETQYF. The sequenced part of the CDR3 DNA is TGTGCCAGCAGCGGGGGCGGGCTCCAAGAGACC.

This clone was seen ten or more times. The read ends 3 residues early relative to the CDR3; the germline J gene fills the gap. This chain connects TRBV11-2 to TRBJ1-5; unclear D gene. The CDR3 covers 13 residues. V shed 0 bases and J shed 6 bases, with 6 bases lying between them. Germline V gene lookup returns CDR1 SGHAT and CDR2 FQNNGV. Here the CDR3 reads CASSLDRGQPQHF. Partial CDR3 DNA: TGTGCCAGCAGCTTAGATCGGGGTCAGCCC.

This clone appeared many times. The read terminates 3 residues ahead of where the CDR3 ends, so the germline J gene completes it. The chain couples TRBV10-3 to TRBJ2-3; tentatively, D is TRBD1 (5 bases). Germline values: CDR1 ENHRY, CDR2 SYGVKD. The CDR3 covers 14 residues. The ends were cut back, 4 bases at V and 3 bases at J, with 11 bases in the middle. CDR3 loop: CAISGRAETDTQYF. The sequenced CDR3 bases are TGTGCCATCAGTGGCAGGGCCGAGACAGATACG.

The sample holds many counts of this clone. The read ends 3 residues early relative to the CDR3; the germline J gene fills the gap. The rearrangement links TRBV7-9 to TRBJ1-6; D gene ambiguous. Germline CDR1 and CDR2: SEHNR and FQNEAQ (reference sequence). The CDR3 contains 13 residues. CDR3 protein: CASSLEGETPLHF. Incomplete CDR3 DNA: TGTGCCAGCAGCTTAGAAGGTGAAACGCCC.

A few counts support this clone. The observed sequence ends 3 residues before the CDR3 terminus, with the missing tail filled in from the germline J gene. The rearrangement uses TRBV5-8 and TRBJ2-1; D remains ambiguous. CDR1 is SGHTS, CDR2 YDEGEE, per germline. Trimming removed 0 bases from V and 9 bases from J, with 4 bases in between. The CDR3 has 11 amino acids. The CDR3 here is CASSLAGEQFF. The DNA read from the CDR3 is TGTGCCAGCAGCTTGGCCGGTGAG.

This clone was detected many times. Germline is not matched at one junction end, which may reflect a read error. Coverage ceases 3 residues before the CDR3 finishes, and the germline J gene fills in the end. This chain links TRBV7-7 with TRBJ2-1; D unresolved. The germline V gene encodes CDR1 SSHAT and CDR2 FNYEAQ (reference sequence). The CDR3 has 15 residues. The CDR3 sequence: CASTIDSSSYNEQFF. The sequenced CDR3 bases are TGTGCTAGCACCATTGACTCTAGCTCCTACAATGAG. The complete variable domain, with remaining parts taken from reference TRBV7-7 and TRBJ2-1, reads GAGVSQSPRYKVTKRGQDVTLRCDPISSHATLYWYQQALGQGPEFLTYFNYEAQPDKSGLPSDRFSAERPEGSISTLTIQRTEQRDSAMYRCASTIDSSSYNEQFFGPGTRLTVL.

This clone occurred many times. The read ends 3 residues early relative to the CDR3; the germline J gene fills the gap. The V call is TRBV20-1, the J call TRBJ2-3, with 11 bases that match TRBD2. Germline lookup yields CDR1 DFQATT and CDR2 SNEGSKA (reference sequence). V gave up 0 bases and J gave up 8 bases; unmatched junction bases: 10. CDR3 length: 16 residues. The CDR3 bases that were read are TGCAGTGCTAGAGATCGTAGCGGGAGGGCCGGGAGTACG. This gives the protein CSARDRSGRAGST. The entire CDR3 reads CSARDRSGRAGSTQYF.

This clone showed up many times. The CDR3 is cut off 3 residues early in the read; its end comes from the germline J gene. The V call is TRBV5-1, the J call TRBJ2-3; 11 positions match TRBD2. Trimming cost V 1 base and J 3 bases; bases outside gene matches: 7. Germline V gene sequence: CDR1 SGHRS, CDR2 YFSETQ. This CDR3 contains 17 residues. CDR3 DNA (partial): TGCGCCAGCAGCTTGACGGGGACTAGCGGCAAAACAGATACG. Its translation: CASSLTGTSGKTDT. The whole CDR3 is CASSLTGTSGKTDTQYF.

This clone was seen repeatedly, ten times or more. The CDR3 end falls 3 residues outside the read, so it is completed with the germline J gene. The chain combines TRBV5-1 with TRBJ1-3; possible D gene TRBD1, 6 bases. CDR1 is SGHRS and CDR2 is YFSETQ in the germline V gene. V was trimmed by 6 bases and J by 4 bases, leaving 11 bases between them. CDR3 length: 13 residues. CDR3 region: CASTVGQGNTIYF. The part of the CDR3 DNA that was read is TGCGCCAGCACCGTTGGACAGGGAAACACC.

Concerning this clone itself: Read sequence stops 3 residues before the CDR3 end, and the germline J gene provides the missing end. The chain links TRBV7-9 to TRBJ1-6, with 11 bases lining up with TRBD1. The CDR3 sequence is 15 residues long. Germline loops: CDR1 SEHNR, CDR2 FQNEAQ (reference sequence). The J segment lost 8 bases and the V segment lost 1 base, leaving 1 base of the junction unmatched. The sequenced CDR3 bases are TGTGCCAGCAGCTTAGAGGGACAGGGGGATTCACCC. Its translation is CASSLEGQGDSP. The whole CDR3 sequence reads CASSLEGQGDSPLHF.

Worth noting for this clone: From the germline J gene comes the end of the CDR3, since the read stops 3 residues before it. The chain employs TRBV2 and TRBJ1-2, with 10 nucleotides matching TRBD1. The germline gives CDR1 SNHLY, CDR2 FYNNEI. The ends lost 2 bases at V and 7 bases at J; junction bases unmatched: 7. The CDR3 consists of 15 residues. The DNA read from the CDR3 is TGTGCCAGCAGTGAAAACCGACAGGGGGCTGGTGGC. Translation gives CASSENRQGAGG. The entire CDR3 sequence reads CASSENRQGAGGYTF.

This clone occurred many times. The read is 3 residues too short to cover the CDR3 end, so that end is filled in from the germline J gene. The chain links TRBV7-9 to TRBJ1-1, with TRBD1 matching over 8 bases. This CDR3 comprises 15 residues. The ends lost 5 bases at V and 3 bases at J; junction bases unmatched: 8. Germline V CDR1 and CDR2: SEHNR, FQNEAQ (reference sequence). The covered CDR3 bases are TGTGCCAGCAGCGTGACAGGGGCGGGGGACACTGAA. Amino acids: CASSVTGAGDTE. The full CDR3 sequence reads CASSVTGAGDTEAFF.

This clone occurred many times. The CDR3 end falls 3 residues outside the read, so it is completed with the germline J gene. This chain uses TRBV7-2 with TRBJ2-7; 9 bases line up with TRBD1. Germline V gene lookup returns CDR1 SGHTA and CDR2 FQGNSA. Trimming took 8 bases from V and 5 from J; bases not matched to a gene: 1. The CDR3 consists of 11 residues. The CDR3 DNA, read in part, is TGTGCCAGCGGACAGGGGCACGAG. Translation gives CASGQGHE. The CDR3 as a whole reads CASGQGHEQYF.

This clone has ten or more counts. The read halts 3 residues ahead of the CDR3 end, with the missing end drawn from the germline J gene. The genes are TRBV7-2 and TRBJ2-5; tentative D call: TRBD2 (6 bases). Trimming shortened V by 5 bases and J by 4 bases, and 11 bases separated the two germline ends. Germline V gene sequence: CDR1 SGHTA, CDR2 FQGNSA. The CDR3 spans 13 residues. The CDR3 spells CASSGRAGETQYF. The covered CDR3 bases are TGTGCCAGCAGCGGCCGAGCGGGAGAGACC.

This clone was seen repeatedly, ten times or more. The chain's CDR3 is CASSPPSQSYEQYF. The CDR3 DNA, read in part, is TGTGCCAGCTCACCGCCTAGCCAGTCCTACGAG. The chain has TRBV18 and TRBJ2-7; maybe TRBD2 (5 bases). The CDR3 goes on 3 residues after the read ends, and that part is filled in from the germline J gene. Germline V lookup: CDR1 KGHSH, CDR2 LQKENI. This CDR3 contains 14 residues. V lost 3 bases and J lost 1, with 10 bases in between.

As for this clone: Read coverage stops 3 residues before the CDR3 terminus; the germline J gene supplies the remainder. The rearrangement links TRBV2 to TRBJ1-6; the match to TRBD1 covers 7 bases. The V gene's germline CDR1 is SNHLY and CDR2 FYNNEI. J gave up 9 bases and V 6 bases, and 8 bases lay outside the gene matches. The CDR3 runs 14 residues. CDR3 amino acids: CASRNRGEASPLHF. The CDR3 bases that were read are TGTGCCAGCAGGAACAGGGGAGAAGCTTCACCC.

This clone has ten or more counts. The read ends 3 residues shy of where the CDR3 ends; the end is completed using the germline J gene. J is TRBJ1-1 and V is TRBV5-5; D uncertain. CDR1 is SGHKS and CDR2 is YYEKEE in the germline V gene (reference sequence). This CDR3 region has 14 residues. Trimming pared 3 bases from V and 6 bases from J, leaving 15 bases between. Partial CDR3 DNA: TGTGCCAGCAGCTCTTTGCGGGTCCTTTCTGAA. This sequence encodes CASSSLRVLSE. The whole CDR3 region reads CASSSLRVLSEAFF.

This clone was observed at least ten times. With the read ending 3 residues before the CDR3 end, the germline J gene is used to fill in that end. The chain combines TRBV18 with TRBJ1-6; D remains ambiguous. The V and J ends lost 6 bases and 6 bases respectively, with 12 bases between them. The germline V gene encodes CDR1 KGHSH and CDR2 LQKENI. The CDR3 runs 14 residues. The CDR3 bases that were read are TGTGCCAGCTCTTTAGACATGACTAATTCACCC. Translated, it gives CASSLDMTNSP. The entire CDR3 protein reads CASSLDMTNSPLHF.

This clone has ten or more counts. The read ends 3 residues early relative to the CDR3; the germline J gene fills the gap. This chain links TRBV5-1 with TRBJ2-1; tentative D call: TRBD2 (6 bases). CDR1 SGHRS and CDR2 YFSETQ come from the germline V gene. The length of the CDR3 is 15 residues. V was shortened by 4 bases and J by 5 bases, with 16 bases between the two germline ends. The CDR3 sequence: CASSLGLKRDNEQFF. CDR3 DNA, as far as it was read: TGCGCCAGCAGCCTCGGACTCAAGCGGGACAATGAG.

This clone was seen ten or more times. Coverage ceases 3 residues before the CDR3 finishes, and the germline J gene fills in the end. The V gene is TRBV29-1, the J gene TRBJ1-1, with a weak D call TRBD1 (5 bases). V lost 4 bases to trimming and J lost 5 bases, with 11 bases between them. Germline V gene data show CDR1 as SQVTM and CDR2 as ANQGSEA. This CDR3 has 12 residues. CDR3 bases read: TGCAGCGTTGTCGAGGGGTGGACTGAA. Translating it yields CSVVEGWTE. The whole CDR3 sequence reads CSVVEGWTEAFF.

This clone was seen repeatedly, ten times or more. The CDR3 end is not reached by the read, which stops 3 residues before it; the germline J gene fills it in. V gene TRBV5-1 combines with J gene TRBJ2-3, with 10 bases aligning to TRBD2. The CDR3 contains 15 residues. The V gene end was trimmed by 0 bases and the J gene end by 4 bases; junction bases not matched to a gene: 2. Germline V gene sequence: CDR1 SGHRS, CDR2 YFSETQ. The CDR3 here is CASSLASGSSDTQYF. Partial CDR3 DNA: TGCGCCAGCAGCTTGGCTAGCGGGAGCTCAGATACG.

This clone has ten or more counts. Read coverage stops 3 residues before the CDR3 terminus; the germline J gene supplies the remainder. The rearrangement uses TRBV18 and TRBJ2-2; D unclear. The CDR3 is 16 residues long. Trimming removed 5 bases at V and 2 bases at J, with 15 bases between. Germline values: CDR1 KGHSH, CDR2 LQKENI. Here the CDR3 reads CASSLNPTSNTGELFF. The CDR3 DNA, read in part, is TGTGCCAGCTCATTGAACCCTACCTCAAACACCGGGGAG.

Details on this clone: A much more abundant neighbour one base away suggests this may be a read error. The CDR3 end is not reached by the read, which stops 3 residues before it; the germline J gene fills it in. This sequence joins TRBV13 and TRBJ2-3; D possibly corresponds to TRBD1 (5 bases). The CDR3 has 16 amino acids. Trimming left V 5 bases short and J 4 bases short, with 19 bases between. Germline V CDR1 and CDR2: PRHDT, FYEKMQ (reference sequence). The sequenced part of the CDR3 DNA is TGTGCCAGCAGCCTCTTCGAACAGGAAGGTCCAGATACG. Translated, it gives CASSLFEQEGPDT. The full CDR3 protein reads CASSLFEQEGPDTQYF.

This clone was seen a few times. The CDR3 end lies 3 residues beyond the end of the read and is filled in from the germline J gene. The chain carries TRBV2 and TRBJ2-7; 8 bases match TRBD1. The germline gives CDR1 SNHLY, CDR2 FYNNEI. With 3 bases clipped from V and 0 bases from J, the junction kept 4 bases outside the gene matches. The CDR3 covers 15 residues. The sequenced part of the CDR3 DNA is TGTGCCAGCAGTGAGAAGACAGGGGCCTCCTACGAG. Translated: CASSEKTGASYE. The CDR3 in its entirety is CASSEKTGASYEQYF. The full variable domain, rest sourced from reference TRBV2 and TRBJ2-7, is EPEVTQTPSHQVTQMGQEVILRCVPISNHLYFYWYRQILGQKVEFLVSFYNNEISEKSEIFDDQFSVERPDGSNFTLKIRSTKLEDSAMYFCASSEKTGASYEQYFGPGTRLTVT.

The sample holds many counts of this clone. The DNA ends 3 residues before the CDR3 does, and the rest of the CDR3 is filled in from the germline J gene. This sequence joins TRBV28 and TRBJ2-3; 11 bases are a match to TRBD2. Germline V CDR1 and CDR2: MDHEN, SYDVKM. CDR3 length: 14 amino acids. The CDR3 protein is CASRPTSGSTTQYF. The sequenced CDR3 bases are TGTGCCAGCAGACCTACTAGCGGGAGTACCACG.